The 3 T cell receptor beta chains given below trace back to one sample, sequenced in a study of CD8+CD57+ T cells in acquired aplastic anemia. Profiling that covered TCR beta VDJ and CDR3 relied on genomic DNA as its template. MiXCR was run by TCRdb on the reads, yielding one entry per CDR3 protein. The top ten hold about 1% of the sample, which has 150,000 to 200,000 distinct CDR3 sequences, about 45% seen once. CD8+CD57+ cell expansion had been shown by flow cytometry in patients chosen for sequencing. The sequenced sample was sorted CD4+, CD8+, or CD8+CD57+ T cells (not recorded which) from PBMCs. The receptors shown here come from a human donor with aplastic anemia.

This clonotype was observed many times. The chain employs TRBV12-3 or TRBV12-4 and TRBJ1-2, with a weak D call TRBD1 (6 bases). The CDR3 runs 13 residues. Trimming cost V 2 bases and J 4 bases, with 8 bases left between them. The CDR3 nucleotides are TGTGCCAGCAGTTTACGGGGGGCCTATGGCTACACCTTC. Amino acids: CASSLRGAYGYTF.

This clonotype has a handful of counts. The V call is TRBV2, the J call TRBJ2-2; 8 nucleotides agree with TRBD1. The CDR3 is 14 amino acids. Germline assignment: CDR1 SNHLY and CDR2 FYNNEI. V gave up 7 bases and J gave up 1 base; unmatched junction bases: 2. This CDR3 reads CASKDRENTGELFF. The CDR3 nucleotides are TGTGCCAGCAAGGACAGGGAGAACACCGGGGAGCTGTTTTTT.

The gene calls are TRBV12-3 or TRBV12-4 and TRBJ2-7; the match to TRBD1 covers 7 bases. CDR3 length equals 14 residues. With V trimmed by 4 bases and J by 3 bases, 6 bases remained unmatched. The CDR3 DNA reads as TGTGCCAGCAGTTACAGGGGCAGTAACTACGAGCAGTACTTC. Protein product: CASSYRGSNYEQYF.